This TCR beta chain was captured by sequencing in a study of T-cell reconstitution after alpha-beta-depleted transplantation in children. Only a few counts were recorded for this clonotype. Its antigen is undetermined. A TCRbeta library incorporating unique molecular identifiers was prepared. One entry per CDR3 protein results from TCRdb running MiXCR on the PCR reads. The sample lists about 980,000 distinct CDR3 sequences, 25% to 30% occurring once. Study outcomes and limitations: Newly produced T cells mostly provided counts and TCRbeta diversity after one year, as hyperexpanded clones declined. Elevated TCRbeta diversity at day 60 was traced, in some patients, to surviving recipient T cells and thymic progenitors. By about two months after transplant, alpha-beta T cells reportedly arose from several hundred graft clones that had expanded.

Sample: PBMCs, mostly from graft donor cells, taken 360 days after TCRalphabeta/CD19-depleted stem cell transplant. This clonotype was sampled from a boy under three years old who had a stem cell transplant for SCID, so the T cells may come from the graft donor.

In DNA, the CDR3 is TGTGCCAGCAGTGAATTCGGCAGAGAAGTTACTAACTATGGCTACACCTTC. It yields the protein CASSEFGREVTNYGYTF. This chain joins TRBV2 and TRBJ1-2; D is ambiguous. Trimming cost V 2 bases and J 0 bases, with 16 bases left between them. Per germline, CDR1 SNHLY and CDR2 FYNNEI. The CDR3 runs to 17 residues.